What follows are 20 T cell receptor beta chains derived from one specimen sequenced in a study of shared clonotypes between healthy human individuals. It was CD45RO-negative cells, positively selected for CCR7, that made up naive CD8 cells, with terminally differentiated effector memory CD45RA+ cells excluded. Method: immunoSEQ multiplex PCR; TCRdb's copy keeps in-frame clones and lacks some. The table includes a few million clones, roughly 95% detected once. Sequenced sample: naive CD8+ T cells from PBMCs. The receptors were sampled from a young man in good health. Some clones in this sample may be carry-over from other donors' samples.

The rearrangement links TRBV5-1 to TRBJ1-2, with D unresolved. V was cut by 0 bases and J by 0 bases, with 3 bases left in between. Germline-derived CDR1 and CDR2 are SGHRS and YFSETQ. The CDR3 is 13 amino acids. CDR3 protein: CASSLVTNYGYTF. CDR3 DNA sequence: TGCGCCAGCAGCTTGGTAACTAACTATGGCTACACCTTC.

This chain joins TRBV7-8 and TRBJ1-2; 9 nucleotides agree with TRBD1. The germline V gene has CDR1 SGHVS and CDR2 FQNEAQ. V dropped 0 bases and J dropped 7; count of bases not matched to a gene: 6. This CDR3 has 15 amino acids. The CDR3 reads CASSLAQGTGSGYTF. In nucleotides, the CDR3 is TGTGCCAGCAGCTTAGCGCAGGGGACAGGGAGTGGCTACACCTTC.

This clone was seen once. The chain links TRBV10-3 to TRBJ1-5; no definite D call. Trimming pared 4 bases from V and 9 bases from J, leaving 16 bases between. From germline, CDR1 is ENHRY and CDR2 SYGVKD. This CDR3 is built from 14 residues. The CDR3 DNA is TGTGCCATCAGTGCTGAAAGCACCCAGGCGCCCCAGCATTTT. Its protein product is CAISAESTQAPQHF.

With regard to this clone: Other DNA sequences in this specimen translate into the identical CDR3. The rearrangement links TRBV7-9 to TRBJ2-3; D is unresolved. Trimming took 5 bases from V and 3 from J, leaving 6 bases between them. Per the germline V gene, CDR1 is SEHNR and CDR2 is FQNEAQ (reference sequence). The CDR3 extends over 12 amino acids. This chain's CDR3 is CASSGSTDTQYF. CDR3 nucleotide sequence: TGTGCCAGCAGCGGCTCTACAGATACGCAGTATTTT.

The chain combines TRBV28 with TRBJ2-7; TRBD2 agrees at 8 bases. This CDR3 spans 14 amino acids. With V trimmed by 2 bases and J by 3 bases, 3 bases remained unmatched. Germline CDR1 reads MDHEN; CDR2 reads SYDVKM. In nucleotides, the CDR3 is TGTGCCAGCAGTTTAATCACTAGCGGCTACGAGCAGTACTTC. As protein: CASSLITSGYEQYF.

The CDR3 DNA is TGTGCCAGCAGTTACTATAAGGGGTACGAGCAGTACTTC. Residues: CASSYYKGYEQYF. This rearrangement joins TRBV6-5 to TRBJ2-7, with D maybe TRBD1 (5 bases). V was clipped by 1 base and J by 4 bases, with 8 bases between them. CDR1 is MNHEY and CDR2 is SVGAGI in the germline V gene. The CDR3 totals 13 residues.

The V and J genes are TRBV14 and TRBJ2-1, with D uncertain. The CDR3 has 14 residues. Germline lookup yields CDR1 SGHDN and CDR2 FVKESK. V gave up 4 bases and J gave up 12 bases, with 19 bases separating them. For the CDR3, the DNA is TGTGCCAGCAGCCCCTTGATTTTCCCTACTCGGCAGTTCTTC. Amino acid sequence: CASSPLIFPTRQFF.

In the case of this clone: Within the sample, other DNA sequences also encode this same CDR3. This chain links TRBV5-6 with TRBJ2-7; D might be TRBD1 or TRBD2, each matching 6 bases. The germline CDR1 and CDR2 sequences are SGHDT and YYEEEE. V was cut by 2 bases and J by 0 bases, with 9 bases left in between. This CDR3 contains 14 residues. CDR3 sequence reads: CASSLGGGSYEQYF. CDR3 nucleotides: TGTGCCAGCAGCTTAGGAGGGGGCTCCTACGAGCAGTACTTC.

This chain uses TRBV6-6 with TRBJ1-3; a possible D gene is TRBD1 (5 bases). V shed 7 bases and J shed 2 bases, with 12 bases lying between them. This CDR3 region has 14 residues. CDR1 and CDR2 from the germline V gene are MNHNY and SVGAGI (reference sequence). The CDR3 region has the DNA TGTGCCAGCACCCCAGGGCGTCCTGGAAACACCATATATTTT. It is translated as CASTPGRPGNTIYF.

The chain joins TRBV28 to TRBJ2-7, with TRBD2 as a possible D gene (6 bases). V gave up 1 base and J gave up 7 bases, with 11 bases separating them. The CDR3 contains 13 residues. The germline gives CDR1 MDHEN, CDR2 SYDVKM. The CDR3 here is CASSLYGGREQYF. The CDR3 coding sequence is TGTGCCAGCAGTTTATATGGGGGGAGGGAGCAGTACTTC. Full variable domain (missing parts from reference TRBV28 and TRBJ2-7): DVKVTQSSRYLVKRTGEKVFLECVQDMDHENMFWYRQDPGLGLRLIYFSYDVKMKEKGDIPEGYSVSREKKERFSLILESASTNQTSMYLCASSLYGGREQYFGPGTRLTVT.

The chain combines TRBV29-1 with TRBJ1-1; D is possibly TRBD1 (6 bases). CDR1 is SQVTM, CDR2 ANQGSEA, per germline. V lost 0 bases and J 5 bases, leaving 22 bases between the germline ends. CDR3 length: 17 amino acids. The CDR3, as DNA: TGCAGCGTTGAAGATCAACGAGGGGGGCTGAAGGGGACTGAAGCTTTCTTT. It translates to CSVEDQRGGLKGTEAFF.

The chain employs TRBV14 and TRBJ1-2; 9 bases line up with TRBD1. Germline CDR1 and CDR2: SGHDN and FVKESK. The CDR3 spans 15 residues. With V trimmed by 3 bases and J by 4 bases, 6 bases remained unmatched. CDR3 residues: CASSQRPGQGYGYTF. The CDR3 DNA reads as TGTGCCAGCAGCCAGAGACCGGGACAGGGCTATGGCTACACCTTC.

J is TRBJ1-1 and V is TRBV6-5, with 8 bases identical to TRBD1. The length of the CDR3 is 15 residues. V lost 1 base to trimming and J lost 1 base; unmatched junction nucleotides: 2. CDR1 is MNHEY and CDR2 is SVGAGI in the germline V gene. The CDR3 nucleotides read TGTGCCAGCAGTTACTTCGGACAGGGGAACACTGAAGCTTTCTTT. Translation gives CASSYFGQGNTEAFF.

The chain couples TRBV27 to TRBJ2-7; 7 bases match TRBD2. The CDR3 covers 15 residues. CDR1 is MNHEY and CDR2 is SMNVEV in the germline V gene (reference sequence). V lost 2 bases and J lost 2; bases outside the gene matches: 6. DNA for the CDR3: TGTGCCAGCAGTTTAAAGGCTAGCGGAACCTACGAGCAGTACTTC. It specifies CASSLKASGTYEQYF.

Notes on this clone: At one of its ends the junction is not consistent with the germline gene, which may arise from a read error. This chain connects TRBV7-6 to TRBJ2-1, with D hard to call. The CDR3 is 17 residues long. Germline V gene lookup returns CDR1 SGHVS and CDR2 FNYEAQ. For the CDR3, the DNA is TGTGCCAGCAGCGTAGCCCCCCCGGAATATAACTACAATGAGCAGTTCTTC. Its translation is CASSVAPPEYNYNEQFF.

This clone was observed a single time. This rearrangement joins TRBV7-7 to TRBJ1-2; TRBD1 matches 7 bases. This CDR3 contains 15 residues. The V gene's germline CDR1 is SSHAT and CDR2 FNYEAQ (reference sequence). V lost 3 bases, J lost 0 bases, and 4 bases stayed unmatched. CDR3: CASSLGQQSNYGYTF. CDR3 in DNA: TGTGCCAGCAGCTTGGGACAGCAATCTAACTATGGCTACACCTTC.

The rearrangement joins TRBV9 to TRBJ2-7; 9 positions agree with TRBD2. This CDR3 region has 14 residues. V dropped 4 bases and J dropped 2; count of bases not matched to a gene: 4. Germline V lookup: CDR1 SGDLS, CDR2 YYNGEE. For the CDR3, the DNA is TGTGCCAGCAGCCCGACTAGCGGAACCTACGAGCAGTACTTC. It yields the protein CASSPTSGTYEQYF.

Comments on this clone: Within the sample, other DNA sequences also encode this same CDR3. The V call is TRBV7-9, the J call TRBJ2-2; no definite D call. Germline CDR1 reads SEHNR; CDR2 reads FQNEAQ (reference sequence). Trimming removed 1 base from V and 1 base from J, with 4 bases in between. The length of the CDR3 is 14 residues. CDR3 DNA: TGTGCCAGCAGCTTAGGTCTGAACACCGGGGAGCTGTTTTTT. Its translation is CASSLGLNTGELFF.

Only a few counts were recorded for this clone. The rearrangement joins TRBV6-4 to TRBJ2-2; 12 nucleotides align to TRBD2. V lost 5 bases to trimming and J lost 4 bases; unmatched junction nucleotides: 11. Germline loops: CDR1 MRHNA, CDR2 SNTAGT. This CDR3 has 18 amino acids. Here the CDR3 reads CASSSPRLAGEGTGELFF. In DNA, the CDR3 is TGTGCCAGCAGTTCGCCTCGACTAGCGGGAGAGGGCACCGGGGAGCTGTTTTTT.

The V call is TRBV6-1, the J call TRBJ2-7, with D perhaps given as TRBD1 or TRBD2 (5 bases each). The CDR3 length is 14 residues. Trimming removed 10 bases from V and 0 bases from J, with 16 bases in between. Germline V gene sequence: CDR1 MNHNS, CDR2 SASEGT. CDR3 coding DNA: TGTGCCACCCAAGAGGGACGTGCCTCCTACGAGCAGTACTTC. This encodes CATQEGRASYEQYF.